The 7 T cell receptor beta chains reported below all come from one sample, sequenced in a study of T cells in Graves' hyperthyroidism and ophthalmopathy. The investigators amplified TCR beta CDR3 regions from RNA transcripts. Researchers ran a first-round RT-PCR on the TCR CDR3 using the HTBI primer set. MiXCR was run by TCRdb on the multiplex PCR reads, yielding one entry per CDR3 protein. Of 250,000 or so distinct CDR3 sequences in the sample, about 15% were seen once. What was sequenced was blood. These receptors came from a woman aged 50 to 60 with Graves' hyperthyroidism that later progressed to Graves' ophthalmopathy.

CDR3 nucleotides: TGTGCCAGCAGCAAGCAGGGTGAGGGTTCACCCCTCCACTTT. Its protein is CASSKQGEGSPLHF. The chain joins TRBV7-9 to TRBJ1-6, with TRBD1 as a possible D gene (5 bases). V was cut by 5 bases and J by 9 bases, with 14 bases left in between. The CDR3 extends over 14 amino acids. The germline gives CDR1 SEHNR, CDR2 FQNEAQ (reference sequence).

This clonotype has at least ten counts. The chain carries TRBV28 and TRBJ2-1; TRBD2 might be the D (6 bases). CDR3 length: 18 residues. Per the germline V gene, CDR1 is MDHEN and CDR2 is SYDVKM. The V and J ends lost 7 bases and 2 bases respectively, with 24 bases between them. Here the CDR3 reads CASNPGGTRGLAYNEQFF. In nucleotides, the CDR3 is TGTGCCAGCAACCCCGGGGGTACCAGAGGCCTCGCCTACAATGAGCAGTTCTTC.

This clonotype occurred many times. The DNA of the CDR3 is TGCAGTGCTAGAGATGTGGCGGGAGAATACAATGAGCAGTTCTTC. This translates into CSARDVAGEYNEQFF. The chain uses TRBV20-1 and TRBJ2-1; TRBD2 agrees at 7 bases. Germline CDR1 DFQATT, CDR2 SNEGSKA (reference sequence). CDR3 length: 15 amino acids. J gave up 4 bases and V 0 bases, and 6 bases lay outside the gene matches.

This clonotype has just a few counts. This sequence joins TRBV5-1 and TRBJ2-4; no firm D call. The CDR3 length is 14 residues. With 7 bases removed from V and 2 bases from J, the gap between germline ends came to 13 bases. Germline lookup yields CDR1 SGHRS and CDR2 YFSETQ. The CDR3 reads CASQRGETKNIQYF. In DNA form, the CDR3 reads TGCGCCAGCCAGCGAGGAGAGACCAAAAACATTCAGTACTTC.

The chain joins TRBV10-3 to TRBJ1-3; D possibly corresponds to TRBD1 (5 bases). CDR1 ENHRY and CDR2 SYGVKD come from the germline V gene. V lost 5 bases and J 0 bases, leaving 5 bases between the germline ends. The CDR3 totals 13 residues. The CDR3 coding sequence is TGTGCCATCAGTACAGGCTCTGGAAACACCATATATTTT. It specifies CAISTGSGNTIYF.

The rearrangement uses TRBV27 and TRBJ2-2; possible D gene TRBD2, 5 bases. V lost 0 bases, J lost 6 bases, and 14 bases lay in between. The CDR3 is made up of 16 amino acids. Germline V lookup: CDR1 MNHEY, CDR2 SMNVEV (reference sequence). The CDR3 DNA is TGTGCCAGCAGTTTATCTTTAGCGTCGGTAGCCGGGGAGCTGTTTTTT. Translating it yields CASSLSLASVAGELFF.

Ten or more counts support this clonotype. The CDR3 protein is CASSPQSTPWSHQPQHF. CDR3 nucleotides: TGTGCCAGCAGTCCTCAATCTACCCCGTGGAGCCATCAGCCCCAGCATTTT. V is TRBV28 and J is TRBJ1-5, with D unclear. The CDR3 consists of 17 residues. Trimming cost V 5 bases and J 5 bases, with 22 bases left between them. The germline CDR1 and CDR2 sequences are MDHEN and SYDVKM. Variable domain in full (rest from reference TRBV28 and TRBJ1-5): DVKVTQSSRYLVKRTGEKVFLECVQDMDHENMFWYRQDPGLGLRLIYFSYDVKMKEKGDIPEGYSVSREKKERFSLILESASTNQTSMYLCASSPQSTPWSHQPQHFGDGTRLSIL.